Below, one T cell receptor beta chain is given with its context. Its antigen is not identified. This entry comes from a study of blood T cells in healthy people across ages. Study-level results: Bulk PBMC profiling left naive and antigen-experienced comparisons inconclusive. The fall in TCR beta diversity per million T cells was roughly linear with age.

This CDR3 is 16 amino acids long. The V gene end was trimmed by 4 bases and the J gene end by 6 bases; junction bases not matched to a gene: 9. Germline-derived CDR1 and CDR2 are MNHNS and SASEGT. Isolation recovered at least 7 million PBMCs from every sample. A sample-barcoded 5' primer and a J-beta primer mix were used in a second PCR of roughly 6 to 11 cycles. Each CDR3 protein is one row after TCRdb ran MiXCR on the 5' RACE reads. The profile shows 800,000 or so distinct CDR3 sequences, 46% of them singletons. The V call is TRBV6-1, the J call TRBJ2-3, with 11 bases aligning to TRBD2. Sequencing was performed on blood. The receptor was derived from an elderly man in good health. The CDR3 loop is CASSAFTSGRGDTQYF. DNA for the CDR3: TGTGCCAGCAGTGCCTTCACTAGCGGGAGAGGGGATACGCAGTATTTT.